What follows is one T cell receptor (beta chain) and its context. What it recognizes is unknown. TCRdb re-called the RACE reads through MiXCR, storing one row per CDR3 protein. The sample lists approximately 400,000 distinct CDR3 sequences, roughly 5% occurring once. The source of the sample is a study of human T cells and chemical hapten exposure. General study results and limits: Significantly greater numbers of large CDR3 similarity clusters came from expanded TCRs than from controls.

Noted time point: pre-sensitization, week 0. Treatment here: therapeutic diphenylcyclopropenone sensitization with weekly scalp DPC. Blood draws came first, before each patch test. Sequences were derived from whole blood, sampled in connection with sensitization to the hapten diphenylcyclopropenone (DPC). This receptor was taken from a woman in her forties or fifties with alopecia areata. Some clones in this sample may be carry-over from other donors' samples.

This CDR3 is CASSYDRGWDQPQHF. The CDR3 DNA reads TGTGCCAGCAGTTATGACAGGGGATGGGATCAGCCCCAGCATTTT. This chain joins TRBV12-3 or TRBV12-4 and TRBJ1-5; 8 positions agree with TRBD1. The V and J ends lost 4 bases and 5 bases, in that order; junction bases with no gene match: 7. The CDR3 runs to 15 residues.